These 26 T cell receptor beta chains were all obtained from the same sample, sequenced in a study of neurological immune-mediated disorders. MiXCR, run by TCRdb on the 5' RACE reads, gives a single entry per CDR3 protein. In the table there are about 18,000 distinct CDR3 sequences, about a quarter of which are singletons. Sequenced input: PBMCs. The receptors derive from a man in his fifties with HTLV-1-associated myelopathy (HAM/TSP).

This rearrangement joins TRBV5-1 to TRBJ2-1; D unclear. Germline CDR1 SGHRS, CDR2 YFSETQ. The CDR3 totals 15 residues. V was shortened by 0 bases and J by 0 bases, with 7 bases between the two germline ends. This CDR3 is CASSLVPNSYNEQFF. The CDR3 nucleotides are TGCGCCAGCAGCTTGGTTCCTAACTCCTACAATGAGCAGTTCTTC.

The rearrangement links TRBV7-2 to TRBJ2-3, with D possibly called TRBD1 or TRBD2 (6 bases each). CDR1 and CDR2 from the germline V gene are SGHTA and FQGNSA. With 5 bases removed from V and 2 bases from J, the gap between germline ends came to 20 bases. The CDR3 covers 17 residues. CDR3 sequence: CASSPRPPGAYTDTQYF. As DNA, the CDR3 is TGTGCCAGCAGCCCTCGCCCCCCGGGGGCCTACACAGATACGCAGTATTTT.

In nucleotides, the CDR3 is TGTGCCAGCAGCTCGAGGGCGGGACACTCAGATACGCAGTATTTT. Amino acids: CASSSRAGHSDTQYF. The chain is built from TRBV11-1 and TRBJ2-3, with D perhaps given as TRBD1 or TRBD2 (6 bases each). Germline CDR1 and CDR2: SGHAT and FQDESV (reference sequence). CDR3 length: 15 amino acids. Trimming removed 4 bases at V and 4 bases at J, with 15 bases between. Based on the CDR3 plus reference TRBV11-1 and TRBJ2-3, the full variable domain is EAEVAQSPRYKITEKSQAVAFWCDPISGHATLYWYRQILGQGPELLVQFQDESVVDDSQLPKDRFSAERLKGVDSTLKIQPAELGDSAMYLCASSSRAGHSDTQYFGPGTRLTVL.

The table lists this clonotype with many counts. V gene TRBV6-1 combines with J gene TRBJ1-2; TRBD1 might be the D (5 bases). Germline assignment: CDR1 MNHNS and CDR2 SASEGT. Between the trimmed V and J ends, which lost 4 bases and 7 bases, there was a span of 19 bases. CDR3 size: 15 residues. CDR3 nucleotide sequence: TGTGCCAGCAGTGTCCTCCGGGACCCGACGGTTGGCTACACCTTC. This codes for CASSVLRDPTVGYTF.

The chain carries TRBV7-3 and TRBJ2-1; D may be TRBD1 or TRBD2 (5 bases each). This CDR3 region has 13 residues. Trimming stripped 0 bases from V and 8 bases from J, with 8 bases between. CDR1 is SGHTA and CDR2 is FQGTGA in the germline V gene. The CDR3 is CASSLTRGDEQFF. CDR3 sequence (DNA): TGTGCCAGCAGCTTAACGAGGGGCGATGAGCAGTTCTTC. Supplemented by reference TRBV7-3 and TRBJ2-1, the full variable domain reads GAGVSQTPSNKVTEKGKYVELRCDPISGHTALYWYRQSLGQGPEFLIYFQGTGAADDSGLPNDRFFAVRPEGSVSTLKIQRTERGDSAVYLCASSLTRGDEQFFGPGTRLTVL.

The V and J genes are TRBV4-1 and TRBJ1-2; D is uncertain. Germline V gives CDR1 MGHRA, CDR2 YSYEKL. The CDR3 has 16 amino acids. Trimming took 4 bases from V and 5 from J, leaving 20 bases between them. CDR3 in DNA: TGCGCCAGCAGCCCGGTGGGCAGACCAACTACTTATGGCTACACCTTC. Amino acid sequence: CASSPVGRPTTYGYTF.

The J gene is TRBJ2-3, the V gene TRBV5-5; D is unclear. Germline CDR1 and CDR2: SGHKS and YYEKEE (reference sequence). The CDR3 runs to 12 residues. V lost 1 base, J lost 2 bases, and 2 bases lay in between. The CDR3 sequence: CASSLTTDTQYF. CDR3 nucleotides: TGTGCCAGCAGCTTGACCACAGATACGCAGTATTTT. Looking up the rest from reference TRBV5-5 and TRBJ2-3 gives the full variable domain: DAGVTQSPTHLIKTRGQQVTLRCSPISGHKSVSWYQQVLGQGPQFIFQYYEKEERGRGNFPDRFSARQFPNYSSELNVNALLLGDSALYLCASSLTTDTQYFGPGTRLTVL.

As concerns this clonotype: A much larger clone differs by one base, so this may be a read error. This chain connects TRBV20-1 to TRBJ2-7, with 8 bases lining up with TRBD1. Germline trimming cut 7 bases from V and 6 bases from J; bases unmatched to any gene: 11. The CDR3 is 13 residues long. The germline CDR1 and CDR2 sequences are DFQATT and SNEGSKA (reference sequence). The CDR3: CSVSGTGDSEQYF. The CDR3 DNA follows: TGCAGTGTCTCCGGGACAGGTGATAGCGAGCAGTACTTC.

In its sample, this clonotype is medium-sized. The genes are TRBV5-1 and TRBJ2-7; 10 bases agree with TRBD2. The junction had 10 bases not matched to a gene; V was cut back by 4 bases and J by 3 bases. Germline V lookup: CDR1 SGHRS, CDR2 YFSETQ. The CDR3 is made up of 16 amino acids. Here the CDR3 reads CASSPGGLAQVYEQYF. The CDR3 DNA follows: TGCGCCAGCAGCCCCGGGGGACTAGCGCAGGTCTACGAGCAGTACTTC.

V usage is TRBV5-1 and J usage is TRBJ1-1; 11 bases match TRBD1. Looked up from germline, CDR1 is SGHRS and CDR2 is YFSETQ. The CDR3 totals 18 residues. Germline trimming cut 0 bases from V and 1 base from J; bases unmatched to any gene: 8. The CDR3 DNA reads TGCGCCAGCAGCTTGGGCCCGGGACAGGGGGTTAGGAACACTGAAGCTTTCTTT. Translating gives CASSLGPGQGVRNTEAFF. Full variable domain (outside the CDR3, taken from reference TRBV5-1 and TRBJ1-1): KAGVTQTPRYLIKTRGQQVTLSCSPISGHRSVSWYQQTPGQGLQFLFEYFSETQRNKGNFPGRFSGRQFSNSRSEMNVSTLELGDSALYLCASSLGPGQGVRNTEAFFGQGTRLTVV.

By proportion, this clonotype is medium-sized. The V and J genes are TRBV7-3 and TRBJ1-1; D is uncertain. The CDR3 consists of 14 residues. Germline V lookup: CDR1 SGHTA, CDR2 FQGTGA. Trimming took 1 base from V and 4 from J, leaving 10 bases between them. The CDR3 region has the DNA TGTGCCAGCAGCTTAAACGGGATTGGCACTGAAGCTTTCTTT. This translates into CASSLNGIGTEAFF.

The gene calls are TRBV5-1 and TRBJ2-3, with D possibly matching TRBD2 (5 bases). Trimming cost V 2 bases and J 2 bases, with 9 bases left between them. Germline-derived CDR1 and CDR2 are SGHRS and YFSETQ. The CDR3 has 14 amino acids. The CDR3: CASSLSSTTDTQYF. CDR3 in DNA: TGCGCCAGCAGCTTATCTAGCACCACAGATACGCAGTATTTT.

Many counts were recorded for this clonotype. This chain uses TRBV12-3 or TRBV12-4 with TRBJ1-1, with TRBD1 matching over 8 bases. The ends lost 2 bases at V and 10 bases at J; junction bases unmatched: 6. The CDR3 totals 13 residues. CDR3: CASSLLLGQGAFF. In DNA form, the CDR3 reads TGTGCCAGCAGTTTACTTCTCGGACAGGGAGCTTTCTTT.

This clonotype was recorded at least ten times. V is TRBV30 and J is TRBJ2-7; 7 bases line up with TRBD1. With 5 bases clipped from V and 5 bases from J, the junction kept 9 bases outside the gene matches. Looked up from germline, CDR1 is GTSNPN and CDR2 is SVGIG (reference sequence). The CDR3 contains 13 residues. CDR3 in DNA: TGTGCCTGGGGCGGACAGGTGAACCACGAGCAGTACTTC. As protein: CAWGGQVNHEQYF.

This clonotype appeared many times. The chain couples TRBV6-2 or TRBV6-3 to TRBJ2-1; the D gene is possibly TRBD2 (5 bases). The CDR3 runs 14 residues. V shed 4 bases and J shed 0 bases, with 7 bases lying between them. Germline values: CDR1 MNHEY, CDR2 SVGEGT. CDR3 nucleotide sequence: TGTGCCAGCAGTTGGAGGAGCTCCTACAATGAGCAGTTCTTC. As protein: CASSWRSSYNEQFF.

This chain links TRBV14 with TRBJ2-7; D ambiguous. Trimming stripped 6 bases from V and 5 bases from J, with 8 bases between. The CDR3 runs to 11 residues. The germline V gene encodes CDR1 SGHDN and CDR2 FVKESK. The CDR3 loop reads CASRLNDEQYF. CDR3 sequence (DNA): TGTGCCAGCAGGCTGAATGACGAGCAGTACTTC.

V usage is TRBV29-1 and J usage is TRBJ2-1; weak D call: TRBD1 (6 bases). The CDR3 runs 15 residues. The germline V and J ends were trimmed by 5 bases and 7 bases, with 21 bases remaining between them. The germline V gene encodes CDR1 SQVTM and CDR2 ANQGSEA. CDR3 sequence (DNA): TGCAGCGTTCCGTGGGGAGAGGGGGACAAGAATGAGCAGTTCTTC. Amino acids: CSVPWGEGDKNEQFF.

This clonotype was counted a few times. This chain connects TRBV11-2 to TRBJ1-1; D remains ambiguous. Trimming left V 4 bases short and J 7 bases short, with 10 bases between. CDR3 length: 12 amino acids. Germline V gives CDR1 SGHAT, CDR2 FQNNGV. CDR3 bases: TGTGCCAGCAGCTCAGCAAGCATTGAAGCTTTCTTT. It codes for CASSSASIEAFF. Looking up the rest from reference TRBV11-2 and TRBJ1-1 gives the full variable domain: EAGVAQSPRYKIIEKRQSVAFWCNPISGHATLYWYQQILGQGPKLLIQFQNNGVVDDSQLPKDRFSAERLKGVDSTLKIQPAKLEDSAVYLCASSSASIEAFFGQGTRLTVV.

The chain recombines TRBV19 with TRBJ1-5, with 9 bases lining up with TRBD1. Germline lookup yields CDR1 LNHDA and CDR2 SQIVND (reference sequence). V gave up 8 bases and J gave up 9 bases; unmatched junction bases: 5. CDR3 size: 12 residues. This CDR3 is CASRTGEGPQHF. The DNA of the CDR3 is TGTGCCAGTCGGACAGGGGAAGGGCCCCAGCATTTT.

The chain is built from TRBV20-1 and TRBJ1-6; D is perhaps TRBD1 (5 bases). Trimming pared 2 bases from V and 7 bases from J, leaving 18 bases between. Germline assignment: CDR1 DFQATT and CDR2 SNEGSKA (reference sequence). This CDR3 is 16 amino acids long. CDR3 protein: CSARRLAGLLNSPLHF. CDR3 DNA: TGCAGTGCTAGACGGCTAGCGGGGCTACTAAATTCACCCCTCCACTTT.

V gene TRBV20-1 combines with J gene TRBJ1-6, with D unclear. The CDR3 has 14 residues. The V end lost 2 bases, the J end lost 6 bases, and 11 bases lay between the germline ends. Germline V gene lookup returns CDR1 DFQATT and CDR2 SNEGSKA (reference sequence). CDR3 residues: CSARPFISNSPLHF. Written as DNA, the CDR3 is TGCAGTGCTAGACCGTTTATTTCTAATTCACCCCTCCACTTT.

The rearrangement links TRBV6-1 to TRBJ2-7, with D perhaps matching TRBD1 (5 bases). Looked up from germline, CDR1 is MNHNS and CDR2 is SASEGT. The CDR3 consists of 12 residues. The V gene lost 6 bases and the J gene lost 6 bases, with 12 bases spanning the gap. The CDR3: CASSASRVEQYF. The CDR3 DNA is TGTGCCAGCAGCGCTTCCAGGGTCGAGCAGTACTTC.

There are a few counts of this clonotype. The chain uses TRBV28 and TRBJ2-3; 7 bases line up with TRBD1. Germline V gene lookup returns CDR1 MDHEN and CDR2 SYDVKM. This CDR3 is built from 14 residues. The junction had 7 bases not matched to a gene; V was cut back by 5 bases and J by 5 bases. In DNA, the CDR3 is TGTGCCAGCAGTCCCCGACAGGGCAGAGATACGCAGTATTTT. It codes for CASSPRQGRDTQYF.

The sample holds a few counts of this clonotype. V gene TRBV28 combines with J gene TRBJ2-3, with 13 bases fitting TRBD2. Germline-derived CDR1 and CDR2 are MDHEN and SYDVKM. The CDR3 is 17 residues long. J lost 4 bases, V lost 5 bases, and 9 bases had no gene match. CDR3 protein: CASSPHILAGGSDTQYF. For the CDR3, the DNA is TGTGCCAGCAGTCCCCACATACTAGCGGGGGGGTCAGATACGCAGTATTTT.

This rearrangement joins TRBV10-3 to TRBJ2-7, with 11 bases that match TRBD1. CDR3 length: 14 amino acids. Germline V lookup: CDR1 ENHRY, CDR2 SYGVKD. V gave up 10 bases and J gave up 3 bases; unmatched junction bases: 8. CDR3 sequence: CATCPGTGGYEQYF. In DNA, the CDR3 is TGTGCCACCTGTCCCGGGACAGGGGGCTACGAGCAGTACTTC.

The chain links TRBV20-1 to TRBJ1-5, with D possibly TRBD1 on 6 matching bases. Germline V CDR1 and CDR2: DFQATT, SNEGSKA (reference sequence). The CDR3 extends over 15 amino acids. Trimming stripped 5 bases from V and 3 bases from J, with 17 bases between. Here the CDR3 reads CSASRQAINNQPQHF. The CDR3, as DNA: TGCAGTGCTTCCCGACAGGCTATTAACAATCAGCCCCAGCATTTT.